This TCR beta chain was recovered during a study of cytotoxic CD8 clonotypes in ibrutinib-treated CLL. Study summary: Recorded responses included around 25 partial and 2 complete; following median 68 months, approximately 14 stayed remitted and about 12 progressed.

Study outcomes and limitations: Clonality was higher at baseline than in age-matched healthy donors and tracked circulating CD8+ T-cell counts. Before falling back toward baseline at progression, clonality had risen at the time of ibrutinib response. Public clonotypes (which were uncommon) either contracted or remained stable on treatment.

On this clone: Its antigen is not known.

Repertoires were generated with immunoSEQ multiplex PCR, while TCRdb's copy carries only in-frame clones and drops some. The repertoire holds around 20,000 clones, with about 84% as singletons. The CDR3 spans 17 residues. Trimming removed 0 bases at V and 0 bases at J, with 11 bases between. Germline V lookup: CDR1 PRHDT, CDR2 FYEKMQ (reference sequence). This chain joins TRBV13 and TRBJ1-4; D is undetermined. This TCR came from a human donor with chronic lymphocytic leukemia. Material: PBMCs, obtained before ibrutinib treatment. CDR3 DNA: TGTGCCAGCAGCTTAGGGGTTACTCGGGCAACTAATGAAAAACTGTTTTTT. Protein: CASSLGVTRATNEKLFF. Variable domain in full (rest from reference TRBV13 and TRBJ1-4): AAGVIQSPRHLIKEKRETATLKCYPIPRHDTVYWYQQGPGQDPQFLISFYEKMQSDKGSIPDRFSAQQFSDYHSELNMSSLELGDSALYFCASSLGVTRATNEKLFFGSGTQLSVL.